This is a list of T cell receptor beta chains from one sample in a study of graft-versus-host responses after intestinal transplantation. Their recognized antigens are unknown. Assay used: immunoSEQ multiplex PCR; TCRdb lists only in-frame clones, some missing. The profile shows some 100,000 clones, less than 95% of them singletons. The input for sequencing was unstimulated CD8+ T cells sorted from spleen or lymph node cells, taken before transplant. The source is a human donor who was the organ donor for an intestinal transplant. Both conserved end residues are part of each CDR3. The D gene is left open where the match is weak. The listing skips clone size in some rows; elsewhere it reads once, few, many or a size class.

. 15 . TRBJ2-7 TRBV19 CASSIQGTAADEQYF TGTGCCAGTAGTATACAGGGGACCGCGGCAGACGAGCAGTACTTC
. 14 once TRBJ2-2 TRBV15 CATRGGRWTGELFF TGTGCCACCAGGGGGGGAAGGTGGACCGGGGAGCTGTTTTTT
TRBD2 16 once TRBJ2-1 TRBV4-1 CASSPTTSGVNNEQFF TGCGCCAGCAGCCCCACGACTAGCGGGGTTAACAATGAGCAGTTCTTC
TRBD2 13 . TRBJ2-1 TRBV7-7 CASAPESGEGQFF TGTGCTAGTGCCCCTGAAAGCGGGGAGGGTCAGTTCTTC
TRBD2 16 few TRBJ2-3 TRBV6-5 CASSYRTSGSTDTQYF TGTGCCAGCAGTTACAGGACTAGCGGGAGCACAGATACGCAGTATTTT
. 17 once TRBJ1-2 TRBV7-9 CASSLSGSQAYFYGYTF TGTGCCAGCAGCTTATCTGGGTCCCAGGCGTACTTCTATGGCTACACCTTC
. 15 . TRBJ2-5 TRBV9 CASSAEGLRMETQYF TGTGCCAGCAGCGCCGAGGGCTTAAGGATGGAGACCCAGTACTTC
TRBD2 17 . TRBJ2-1 TRBV27 CASSFVSGRLSYNEQFF TGTGCCAGCAGTTTTGTTAGCGGGAGGCTTTCCTACAATGAGCAGTTCTTC
TRBD2 14 . TRBJ2-3 TRBV13 CASSPGLASDTQYF TGTGCCAGCAGCCCCGGACTAGCCTCAGATACGCAGTATTTT
. 13 . TRBJ2-4 TRBV10-3 CAIRPGTNKEPYF TGTGCCATCAGGCCCGGGACAAACAAGGAGCCGTACTTC
. 15 . TRBJ2-5 TRBV11-3 CASSLWAGTQETQYF TGTGCCAGCAGCTTATGGGCGGGGACCCAAGAGACCCAGTACTTC
TRBD2 20 . TRBJ2-1 TRBV4-1 CASSQDSSGLAGRYNDEQFF TGCGCCAGCAGCCAAGACTCTTCGGGACTAGCGGGACGCTATAACGATGAGCAGTTCTTC
. 15 . TRBJ1-2 TRBV2 CASSVRQLQPPGYTF TGTGCCAGCAGTGTTCGACAACTTCAGCCCCCTGGCTACACCTTC
TRBD1 17 . TRBJ2-3 TRBV5-6 CAGSPLAGQGDTDTQYF TGTGCCGGCAGCCCACTCGCAGGACAGGGAGACACAGATACGCAGTATTTT
. 14 once TRBJ2-3 TRBV28 CASSKRYPADTQYF TGTGCCAGCAGTAAGAGGTATCCTGCAGATACGCAGTATTTT
TRBD2 15 . TRBJ2-3 TRBV7-6 CASSITSGGTDTQYF TGTGCCAGCAGCATTACTAGCGGGGGGACAGATACGCAGTATTTT
. 13 . TRBJ2-3 TRBV7-9 CASSEARAEAQYF TGTGCCAGCAGCGAAGCGAGGGCGGAGGCGCAGTATTTT
. 14 . TRBJ2-5 TRBV7-6 CASSRKTAEETQYF TGTGCCAGCAGCCGCAAGACAGCAGAAGAGACCCAGTACTTC
TRBD2 15 once TRBJ2-1 TRBV11-2 CASSLLGGWDNEQFF TGTGCCAGCAGCTTATTGGGGGGGTGGGACAATGAGCAGTTCTTC
TRBD1 14 . TRBJ2-5 TRBV28 CASSFPDRAETQYF TGTGCCAGCAGTTTCCCCGACAGGGCGGAGACCCAGTACTTC
TRBD1 15 . TRBJ1-2 TRBV9 CASSKETGLVYGYTF TGTGCCAGCAGCAAAGAGACAGGGCTAGTCTATGGCTACACCTTC